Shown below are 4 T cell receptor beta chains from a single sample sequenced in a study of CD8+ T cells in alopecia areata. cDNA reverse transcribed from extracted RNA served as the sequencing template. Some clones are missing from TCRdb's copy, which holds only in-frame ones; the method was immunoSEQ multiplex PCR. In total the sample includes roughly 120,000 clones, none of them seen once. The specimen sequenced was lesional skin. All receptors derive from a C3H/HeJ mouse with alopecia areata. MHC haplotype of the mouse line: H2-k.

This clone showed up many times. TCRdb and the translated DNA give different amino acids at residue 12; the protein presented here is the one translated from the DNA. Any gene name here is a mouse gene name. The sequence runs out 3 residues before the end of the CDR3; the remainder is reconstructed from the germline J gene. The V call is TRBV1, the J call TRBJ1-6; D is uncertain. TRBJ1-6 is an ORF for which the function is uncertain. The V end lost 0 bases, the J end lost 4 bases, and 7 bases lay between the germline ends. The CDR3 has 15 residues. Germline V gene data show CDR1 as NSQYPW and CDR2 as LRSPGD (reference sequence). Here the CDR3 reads CTCSAEADYNSPLYF. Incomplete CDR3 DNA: TGCACCTGCAGTGCAGAAGCAGATTATAATTCGCCC.

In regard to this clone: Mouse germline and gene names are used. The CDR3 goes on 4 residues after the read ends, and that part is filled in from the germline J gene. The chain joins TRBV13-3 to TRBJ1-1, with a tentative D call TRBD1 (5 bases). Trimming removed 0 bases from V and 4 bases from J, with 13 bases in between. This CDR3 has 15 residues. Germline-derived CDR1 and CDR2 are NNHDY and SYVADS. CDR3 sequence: CASSDEWGRSTEVFF. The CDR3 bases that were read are TGTGCCAGCAGTGATGAGTGGGGGAGGAGCACA.

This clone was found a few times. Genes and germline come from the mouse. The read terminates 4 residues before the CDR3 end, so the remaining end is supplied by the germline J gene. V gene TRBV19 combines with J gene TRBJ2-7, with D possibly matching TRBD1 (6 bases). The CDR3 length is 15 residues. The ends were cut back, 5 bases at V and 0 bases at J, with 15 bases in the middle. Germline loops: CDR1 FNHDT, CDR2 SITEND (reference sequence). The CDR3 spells CASSITQGNSYEQYF. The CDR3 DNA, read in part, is TGTGCCAGCAGCATTACTCAGGGGAACTCCTAT.

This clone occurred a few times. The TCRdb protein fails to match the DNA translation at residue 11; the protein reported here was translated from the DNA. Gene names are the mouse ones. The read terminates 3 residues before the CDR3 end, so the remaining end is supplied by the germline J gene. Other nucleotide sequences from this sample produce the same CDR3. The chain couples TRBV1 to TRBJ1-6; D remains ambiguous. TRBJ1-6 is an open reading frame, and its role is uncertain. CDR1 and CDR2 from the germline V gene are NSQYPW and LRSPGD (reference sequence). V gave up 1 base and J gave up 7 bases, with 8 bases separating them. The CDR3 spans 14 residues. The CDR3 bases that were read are TGCACCTGCAGTGCAGGGGAAGGAAATTCGCCC. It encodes CTCSAGEGNSP. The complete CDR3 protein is CTCSAGEGNSPLYF.